This paragraph covers one T cell receptor beta chain sequence. Its target is not known. The sample is drawn from a study of cytomegalovirus exposure and HLA in healthy donors. The study's findings and limits: The authors reported that TCR beta sequences could predict HLA-A and HLA-B alleles. These predictions were accurate for most subjects in the first cohort.

Germline V gives CDR1 SEHNR, CDR2 FQNEAQ (reference sequence). The CDR3 totals 14 residues. Trimming at V came to 4 bases and at J to 1 base, leaving 2 bases not matched to a gene. Primers for the PCR totalled 60 Vbeta and 13 Jbeta. Repertoires were generated with immunoSEQ multiplex PCR, while TCRdb's copy carries only in-frame clones and drops some. The sample has fewer than 200,000 clones, roughly 85% seen once. The chain uses TRBV7-9 and TRBJ1-1; TRBD1 matches at 8 bases. This clonotype originated in a man between 18 and 35 years old in good health and CMV-seropositive. Sequencing was done on a sample of PBMCs. CDR3 coding DNA: TGTGCCAGCAGCTGGACAGGGTCGAACACTGAAGCTTTCTTT. It encodes CASSWTGSNTEAFF.